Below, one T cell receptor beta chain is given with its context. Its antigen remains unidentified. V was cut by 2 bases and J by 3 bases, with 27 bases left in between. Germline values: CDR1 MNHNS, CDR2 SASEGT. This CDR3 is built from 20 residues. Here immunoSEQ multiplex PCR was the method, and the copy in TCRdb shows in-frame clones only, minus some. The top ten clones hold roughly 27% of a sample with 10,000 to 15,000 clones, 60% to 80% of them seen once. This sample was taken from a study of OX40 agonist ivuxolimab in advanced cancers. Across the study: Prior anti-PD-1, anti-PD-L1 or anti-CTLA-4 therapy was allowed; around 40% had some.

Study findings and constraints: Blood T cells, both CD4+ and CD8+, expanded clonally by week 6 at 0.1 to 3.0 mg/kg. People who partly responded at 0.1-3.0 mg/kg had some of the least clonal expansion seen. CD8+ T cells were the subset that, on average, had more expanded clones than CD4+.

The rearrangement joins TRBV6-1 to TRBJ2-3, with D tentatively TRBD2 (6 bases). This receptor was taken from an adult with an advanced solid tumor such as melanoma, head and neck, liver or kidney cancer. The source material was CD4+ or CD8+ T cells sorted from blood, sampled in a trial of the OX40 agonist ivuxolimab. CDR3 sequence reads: CASSESGFGDFSGRTDTQYF. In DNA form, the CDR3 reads TGTGCCAGCAGTGAATCCGGATTTGGGGATTTTTCAGGGAGGACAGATACGCAGTATTTT.